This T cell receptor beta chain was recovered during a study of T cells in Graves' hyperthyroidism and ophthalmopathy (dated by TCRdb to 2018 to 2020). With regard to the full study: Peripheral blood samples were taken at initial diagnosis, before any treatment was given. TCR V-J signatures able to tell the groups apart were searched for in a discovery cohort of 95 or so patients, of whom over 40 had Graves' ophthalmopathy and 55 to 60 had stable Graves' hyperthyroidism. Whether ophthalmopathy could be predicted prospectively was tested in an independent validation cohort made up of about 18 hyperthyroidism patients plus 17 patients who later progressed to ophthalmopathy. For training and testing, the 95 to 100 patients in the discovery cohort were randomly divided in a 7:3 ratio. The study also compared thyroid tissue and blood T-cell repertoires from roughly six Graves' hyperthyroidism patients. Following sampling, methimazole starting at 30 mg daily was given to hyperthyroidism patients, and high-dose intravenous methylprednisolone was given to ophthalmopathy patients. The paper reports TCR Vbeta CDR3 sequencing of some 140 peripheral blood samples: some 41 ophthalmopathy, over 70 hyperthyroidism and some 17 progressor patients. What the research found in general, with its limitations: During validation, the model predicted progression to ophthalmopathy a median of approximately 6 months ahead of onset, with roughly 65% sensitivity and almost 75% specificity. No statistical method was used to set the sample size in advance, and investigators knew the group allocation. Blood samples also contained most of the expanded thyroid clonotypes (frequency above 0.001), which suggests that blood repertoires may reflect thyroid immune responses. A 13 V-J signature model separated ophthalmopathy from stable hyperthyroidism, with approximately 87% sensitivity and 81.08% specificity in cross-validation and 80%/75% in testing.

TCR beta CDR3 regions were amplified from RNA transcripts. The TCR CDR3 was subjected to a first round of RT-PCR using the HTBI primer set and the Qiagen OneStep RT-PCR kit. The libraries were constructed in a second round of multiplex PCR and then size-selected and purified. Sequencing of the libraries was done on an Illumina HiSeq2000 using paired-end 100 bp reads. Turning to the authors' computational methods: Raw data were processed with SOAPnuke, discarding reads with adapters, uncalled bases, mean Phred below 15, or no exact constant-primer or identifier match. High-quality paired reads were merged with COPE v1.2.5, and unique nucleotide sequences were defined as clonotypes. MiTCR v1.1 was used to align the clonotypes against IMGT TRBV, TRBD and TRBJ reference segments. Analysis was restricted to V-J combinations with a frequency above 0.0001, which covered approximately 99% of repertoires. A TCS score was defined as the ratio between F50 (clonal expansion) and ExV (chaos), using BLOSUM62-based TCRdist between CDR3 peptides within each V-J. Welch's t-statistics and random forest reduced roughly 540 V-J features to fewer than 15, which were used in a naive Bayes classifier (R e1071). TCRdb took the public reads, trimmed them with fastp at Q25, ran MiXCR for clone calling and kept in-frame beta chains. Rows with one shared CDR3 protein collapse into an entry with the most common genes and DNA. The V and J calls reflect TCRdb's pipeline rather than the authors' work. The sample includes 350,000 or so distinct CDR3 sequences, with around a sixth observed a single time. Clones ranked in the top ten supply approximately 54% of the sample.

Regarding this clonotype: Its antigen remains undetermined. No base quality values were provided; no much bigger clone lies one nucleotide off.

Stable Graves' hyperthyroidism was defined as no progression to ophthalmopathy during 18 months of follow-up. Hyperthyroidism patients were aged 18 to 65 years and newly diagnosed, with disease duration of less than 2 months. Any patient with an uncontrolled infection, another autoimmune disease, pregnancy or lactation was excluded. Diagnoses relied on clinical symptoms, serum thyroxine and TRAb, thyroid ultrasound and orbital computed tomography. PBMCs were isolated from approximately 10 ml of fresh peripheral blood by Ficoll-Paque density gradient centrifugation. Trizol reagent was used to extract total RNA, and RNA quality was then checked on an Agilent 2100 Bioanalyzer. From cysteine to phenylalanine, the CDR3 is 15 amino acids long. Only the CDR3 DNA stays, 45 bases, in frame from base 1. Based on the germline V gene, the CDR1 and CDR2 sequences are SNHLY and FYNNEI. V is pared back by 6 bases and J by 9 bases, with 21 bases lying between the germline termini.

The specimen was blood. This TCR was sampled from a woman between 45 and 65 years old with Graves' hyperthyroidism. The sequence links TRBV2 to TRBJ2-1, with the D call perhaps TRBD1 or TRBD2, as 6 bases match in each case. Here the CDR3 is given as CASRKGGTSRGEQFF. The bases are TGTGCCAGCAGGAAGGGCGGAACTAGCAGGGGTGAGCAGTTCTTC.